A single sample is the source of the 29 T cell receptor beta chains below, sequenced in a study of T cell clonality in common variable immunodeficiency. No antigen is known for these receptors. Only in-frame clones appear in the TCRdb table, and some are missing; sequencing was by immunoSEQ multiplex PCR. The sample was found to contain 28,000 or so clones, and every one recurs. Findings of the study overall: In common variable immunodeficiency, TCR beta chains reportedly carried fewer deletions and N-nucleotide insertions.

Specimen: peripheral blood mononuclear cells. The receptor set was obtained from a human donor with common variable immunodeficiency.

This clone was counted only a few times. CDR3 in amino acids: CASRPGQAHNEQFF. The DNA read from the CDR3 is TGCGCCAGCAGGCCTGGGCAAGCCCACAATGAG. The chain links TRBV5-1 to TRBJ2-1, with D unclear. The read comes to an end 3 residues before the CDR3 does, leaving the germline J gene to fill in the end. The CDR3 is 14 amino acids. Germline CDR1 reads SGHRS; CDR2 reads YFSETQ. The V gene lost 5 bases and the J gene lost 5 bases, with 14 bases spanning the gap.

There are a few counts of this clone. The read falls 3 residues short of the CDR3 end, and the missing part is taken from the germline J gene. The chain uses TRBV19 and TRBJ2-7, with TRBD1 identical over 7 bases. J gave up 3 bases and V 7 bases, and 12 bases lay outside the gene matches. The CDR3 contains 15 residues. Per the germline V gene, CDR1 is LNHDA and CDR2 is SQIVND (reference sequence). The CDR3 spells CASTMAGTAHYEQYF. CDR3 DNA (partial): TGTGCCAGTACCATGGCCGGGACAGCTCACTACGAG.

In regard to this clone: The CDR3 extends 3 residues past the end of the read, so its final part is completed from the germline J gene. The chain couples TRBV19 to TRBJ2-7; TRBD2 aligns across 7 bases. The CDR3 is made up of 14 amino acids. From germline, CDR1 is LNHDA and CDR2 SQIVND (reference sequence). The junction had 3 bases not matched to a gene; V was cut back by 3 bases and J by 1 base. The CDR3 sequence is CASSMFGGSYEQYF. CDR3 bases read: TGTGCCAGTAGTATGTTCGGGGGGTCCTACGAG. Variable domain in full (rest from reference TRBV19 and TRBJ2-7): DGGITQSPKYLFRKEGQNVTLSCEQNLNHDAMYWYRQDPGQGLRLIYYSQIVNDFQKGDIAEGYSVSREKKESFPLTVTSAQKNPTAFYLCASSMFGGSYEQYFGPGTRLTVT.

CDR3 bases read: TGTGCCAGCAGCTTAAGCGGGGGGGCGGGGACCGGGGAG. Translating gives CASSLSGGAGTGE. The CDR3, in full, reads CASSLSGGAGTGELFF. The chain employs TRBV7-3 and TRBJ2-2; 9 bases agree with TRBD2. The CDR3 is cut off 3 residues early in the read; its end comes from the germline J gene. This CDR3 has 16 residues. V lost 1 base and J lost 5; bases outside the gene matches: 5. Per the germline V gene, CDR1 is SGHTA and CDR2 is FQGTGA.

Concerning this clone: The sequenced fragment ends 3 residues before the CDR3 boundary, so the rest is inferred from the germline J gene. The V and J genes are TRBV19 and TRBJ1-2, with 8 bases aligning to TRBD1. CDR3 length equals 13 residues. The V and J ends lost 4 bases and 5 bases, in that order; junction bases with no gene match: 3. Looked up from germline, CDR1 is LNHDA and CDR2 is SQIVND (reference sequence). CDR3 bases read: TGTGCCAGTAGTACAGGGGGCGCGTATGGC. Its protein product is CASSTGGAYG. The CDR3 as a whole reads CASSTGGAYGYTF.

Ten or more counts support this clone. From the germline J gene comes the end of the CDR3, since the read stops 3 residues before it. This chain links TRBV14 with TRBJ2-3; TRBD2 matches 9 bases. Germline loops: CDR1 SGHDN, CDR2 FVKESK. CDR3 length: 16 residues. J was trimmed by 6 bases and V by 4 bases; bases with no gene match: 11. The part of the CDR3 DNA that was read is TGTGCCAGCAGCCTAGCGGGGGTCCTCCTCAGGGATACG. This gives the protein CASSLAGVLLRDT. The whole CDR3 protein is CASSLAGVLLRDTQYF.

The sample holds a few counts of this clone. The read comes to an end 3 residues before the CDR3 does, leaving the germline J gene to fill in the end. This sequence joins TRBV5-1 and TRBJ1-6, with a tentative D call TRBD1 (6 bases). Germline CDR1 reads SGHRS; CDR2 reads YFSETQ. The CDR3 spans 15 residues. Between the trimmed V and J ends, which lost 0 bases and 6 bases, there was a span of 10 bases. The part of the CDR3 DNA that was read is TGCGCCAGCAGCTTGGATACAGGGATTAATTCACCC. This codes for CASSLDTGINSP. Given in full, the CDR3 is CASSLDTGINSPLHF.

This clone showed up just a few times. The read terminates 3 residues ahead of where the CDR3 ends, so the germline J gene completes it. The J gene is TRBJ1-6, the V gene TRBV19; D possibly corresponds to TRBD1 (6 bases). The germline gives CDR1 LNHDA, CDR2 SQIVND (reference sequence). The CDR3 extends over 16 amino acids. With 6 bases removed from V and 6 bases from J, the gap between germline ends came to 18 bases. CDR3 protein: CASSSTGGGFNSPLHF. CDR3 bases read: TGTGCCAGTAGCTCGACAGGCGGGGGATTTAATTCACCC.

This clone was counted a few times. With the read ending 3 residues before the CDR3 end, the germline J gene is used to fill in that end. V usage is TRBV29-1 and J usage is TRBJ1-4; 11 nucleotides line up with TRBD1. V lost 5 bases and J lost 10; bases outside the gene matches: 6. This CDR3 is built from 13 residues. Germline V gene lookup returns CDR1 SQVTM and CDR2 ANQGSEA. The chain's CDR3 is CSVRIGTGGKLFF. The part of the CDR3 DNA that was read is TGCAGCGTTAGGATCGGGACAGGGGGAAAA. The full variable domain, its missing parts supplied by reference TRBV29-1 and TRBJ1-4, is SAVISQKPSRDICQRGTSLTIQCQVDSQVTMMFWYRQQPGQSLTLIATANQGSEATYESGFVIDKFPISRPNLTFSTLTVSNMSPEDSSIYLCSVRIGTGGKLFFGSGTQLSVL.

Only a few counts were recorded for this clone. The sequenced CDR3 bases are TGTGCCAGCTCACCGGACATAGGGGTCAGTACTGAA. Translation: CASSPDIGVSTE. In full, the CDR3 is CASSPDIGVSTEAFF. This chain joins TRBV18 and TRBJ1-1, with a tentative D call TRBD1 (5 bases). With the read ending 3 residues before the CDR3 end, the germline J gene is used to fill in that end. The CDR3 contains 15 residues. V shed 3 bases and J shed 5 bases, with 16 bases lying between them. CDR1 is KGHSH, CDR2 LQKENI, per germline.

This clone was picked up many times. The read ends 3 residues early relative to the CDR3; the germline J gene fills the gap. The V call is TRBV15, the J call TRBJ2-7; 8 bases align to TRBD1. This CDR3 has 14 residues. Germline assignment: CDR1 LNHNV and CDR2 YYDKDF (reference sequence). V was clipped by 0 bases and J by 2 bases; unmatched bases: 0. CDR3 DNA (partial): TGTGCCACCAGCAGAGAGGGACAGGCCTACGAG. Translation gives CATSREGQAYE. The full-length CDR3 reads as CATSREGQAYEQYF.

CDR3 residues: CASSLRGGLFYEQYF. CDR3 bases read: TGTGCCAGCAGCTTAAGGGGGGGACTCTTCTACGAG. The chain uses TRBV7-9 and TRBJ2-7; D possibly corresponds to TRBD2 (7 bases). The observed sequence ends 3 residues before the CDR3 terminus, with the missing tail filled in from the germline J gene. In germline, CDR1 is SEHNR, CDR2 FQNEAQ (reference sequence). The CDR3 totals 15 residues. The V gene lost 2 bases and the J gene lost 3 bases, with 14 bases spanning the gap.

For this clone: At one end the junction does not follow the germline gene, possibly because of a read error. The sequenced part of the CDR3 DNA is TGTGCTAGCAGCTTAGAGGCGGGGGGCGAG. Its translation is CASSLEAGGE. The entire CDR3 reads CASSLEAGGEQYF. This chain joins TRBV7-7 and TRBJ2-7; TRBD2 matches 8 bases. The read halts 3 residues ahead of the CDR3 end, with the missing end drawn from the germline J gene. In germline, CDR1 is SSHAT, CDR2 FNYEAQ (reference sequence). CDR3 size: 13 residues.

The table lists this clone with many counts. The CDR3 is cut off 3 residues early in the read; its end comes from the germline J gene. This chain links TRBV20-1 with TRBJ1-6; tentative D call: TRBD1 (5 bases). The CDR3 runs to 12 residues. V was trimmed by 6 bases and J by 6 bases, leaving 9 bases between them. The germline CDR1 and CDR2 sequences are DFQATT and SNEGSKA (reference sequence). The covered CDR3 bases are TGCAGTGCCAGGGCCCCTAATTCACCC. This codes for CSARAPNSP. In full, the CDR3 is CSARAPNSPLHF.

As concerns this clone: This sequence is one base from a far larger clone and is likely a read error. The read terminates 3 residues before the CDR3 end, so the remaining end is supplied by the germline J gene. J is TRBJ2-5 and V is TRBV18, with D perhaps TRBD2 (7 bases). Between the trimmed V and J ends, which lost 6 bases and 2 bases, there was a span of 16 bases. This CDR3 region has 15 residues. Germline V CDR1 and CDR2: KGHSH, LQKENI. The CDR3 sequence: CASSPGGCYQETQYF. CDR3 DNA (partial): TGTGCCAGCTCCCCGGGGGGCTGCTATCAAGAGACC.

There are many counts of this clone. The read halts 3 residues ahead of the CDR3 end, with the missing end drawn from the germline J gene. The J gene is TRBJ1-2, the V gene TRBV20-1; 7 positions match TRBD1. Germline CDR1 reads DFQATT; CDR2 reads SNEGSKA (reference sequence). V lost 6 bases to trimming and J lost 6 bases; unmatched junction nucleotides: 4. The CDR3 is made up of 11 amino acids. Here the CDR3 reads CSAQGDNGYTF. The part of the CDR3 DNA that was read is TGCAGTGCCCAGGGGGATAATGGC.

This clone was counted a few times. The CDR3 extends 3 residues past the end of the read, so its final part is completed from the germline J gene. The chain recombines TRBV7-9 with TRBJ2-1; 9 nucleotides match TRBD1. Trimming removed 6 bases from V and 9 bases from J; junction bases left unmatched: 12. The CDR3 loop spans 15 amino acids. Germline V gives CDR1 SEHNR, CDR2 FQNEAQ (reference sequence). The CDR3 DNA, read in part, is TGTGCCAGCAGTTTGGGACAGGGCGGTTTGGGTGAG. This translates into CASSLGQGGLGE. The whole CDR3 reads CASSLGQGGLGEQFF. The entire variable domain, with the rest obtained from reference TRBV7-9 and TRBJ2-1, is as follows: DTGVSQNPRHKITKRGQNVTFRCDPISEHNRLYWYRQTLGQGPEFLTYFQNEAQLEKSRLLSDRFSAERPKGSFSTLEIQRTEQGDSAMYLCASSLGQGGLGEQFFGPGTRLTVL.

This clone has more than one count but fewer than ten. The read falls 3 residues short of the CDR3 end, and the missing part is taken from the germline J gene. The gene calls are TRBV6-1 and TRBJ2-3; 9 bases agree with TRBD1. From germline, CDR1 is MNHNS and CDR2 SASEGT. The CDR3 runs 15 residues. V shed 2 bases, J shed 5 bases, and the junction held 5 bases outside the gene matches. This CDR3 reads CASSESETGGDTQYF. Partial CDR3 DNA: TGTGCCAGCAGTGAATCGGAGACAGGGGGAGATACG.

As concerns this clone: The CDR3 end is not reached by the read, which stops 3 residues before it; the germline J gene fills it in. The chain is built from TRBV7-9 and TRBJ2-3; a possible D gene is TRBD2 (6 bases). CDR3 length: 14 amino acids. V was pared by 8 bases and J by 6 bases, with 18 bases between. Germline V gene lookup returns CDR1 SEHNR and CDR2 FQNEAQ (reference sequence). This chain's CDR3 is CASGGTGVSDTQYF. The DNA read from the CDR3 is TGTGCCAGCGGCGGGACTGGGGTTTCGGATACG.

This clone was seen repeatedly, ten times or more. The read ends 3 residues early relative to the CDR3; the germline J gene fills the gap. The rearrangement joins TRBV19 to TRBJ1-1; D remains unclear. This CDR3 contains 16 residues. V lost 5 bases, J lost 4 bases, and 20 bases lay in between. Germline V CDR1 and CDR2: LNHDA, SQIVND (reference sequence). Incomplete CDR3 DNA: TGTGCCAGTAGTGACATCCGTGGGCCTCATGGCACTGAA. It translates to CASSDIRGPHGTE. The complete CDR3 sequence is CASSDIRGPHGTEAFF.

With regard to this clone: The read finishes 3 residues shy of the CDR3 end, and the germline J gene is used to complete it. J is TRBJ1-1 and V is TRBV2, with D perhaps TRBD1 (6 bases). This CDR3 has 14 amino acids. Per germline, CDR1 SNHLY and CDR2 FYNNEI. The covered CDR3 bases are TGTGCCAGCAGTAGGAGACAGGCTAATGGTCAA. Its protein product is CASSRRQANGQ. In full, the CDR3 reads CASSRRQANGQAFF.

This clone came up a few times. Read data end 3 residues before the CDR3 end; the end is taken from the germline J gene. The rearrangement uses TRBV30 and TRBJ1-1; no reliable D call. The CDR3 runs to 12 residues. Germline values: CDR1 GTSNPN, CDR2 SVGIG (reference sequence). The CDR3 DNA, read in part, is TGTGCCTGGAATTCCATCGGGGTGGAA. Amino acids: CAWNSIGVE. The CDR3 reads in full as CAWNSIGVEAFF.

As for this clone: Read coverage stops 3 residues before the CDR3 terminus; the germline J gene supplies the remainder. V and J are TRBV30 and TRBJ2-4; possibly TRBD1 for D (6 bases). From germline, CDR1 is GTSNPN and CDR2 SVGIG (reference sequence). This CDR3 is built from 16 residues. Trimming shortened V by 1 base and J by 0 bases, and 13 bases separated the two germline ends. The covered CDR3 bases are TGTGCCTGGAGTGACGCAGGGGCTCTAGCCAAAAACATT. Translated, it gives CAWSDAGALAKNI. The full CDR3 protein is CAWSDAGALAKNIQYF.

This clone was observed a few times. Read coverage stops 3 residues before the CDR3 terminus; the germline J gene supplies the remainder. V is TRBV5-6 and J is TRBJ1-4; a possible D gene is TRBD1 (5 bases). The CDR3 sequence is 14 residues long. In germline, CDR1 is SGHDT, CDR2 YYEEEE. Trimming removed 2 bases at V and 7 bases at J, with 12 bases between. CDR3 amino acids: CASSFSTGGEKLFF. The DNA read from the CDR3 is TGTGCCAGCAGCTTCAGCACCGGGGGTGAAAAA.

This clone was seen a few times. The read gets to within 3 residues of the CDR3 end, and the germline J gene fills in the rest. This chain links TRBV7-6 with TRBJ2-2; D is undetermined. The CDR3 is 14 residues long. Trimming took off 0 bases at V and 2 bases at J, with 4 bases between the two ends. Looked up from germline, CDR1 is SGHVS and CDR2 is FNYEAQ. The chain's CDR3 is CASSLAPNTGELFF. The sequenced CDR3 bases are TGTGCCAGCAGCTTAGCTCCAAACACCGGGGAG.

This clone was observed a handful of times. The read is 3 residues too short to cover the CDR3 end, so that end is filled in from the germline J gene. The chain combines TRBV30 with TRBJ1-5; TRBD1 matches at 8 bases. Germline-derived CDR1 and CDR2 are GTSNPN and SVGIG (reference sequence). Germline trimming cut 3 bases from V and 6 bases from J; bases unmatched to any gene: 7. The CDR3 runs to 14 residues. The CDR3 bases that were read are TGTGCCTGGAGGGGGACAGGTCCCCTTCAGCCC. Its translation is CAWRGTGPLQP. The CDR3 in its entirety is CAWRGTGPLQPQHF.

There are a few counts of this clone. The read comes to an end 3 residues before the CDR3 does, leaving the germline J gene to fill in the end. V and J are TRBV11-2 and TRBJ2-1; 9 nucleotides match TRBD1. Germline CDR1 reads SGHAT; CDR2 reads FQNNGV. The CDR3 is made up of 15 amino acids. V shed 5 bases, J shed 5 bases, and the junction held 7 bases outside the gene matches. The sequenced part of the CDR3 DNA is TGTGCCAGCAGCCTAGGGACAGGGTGGGACAATGAG. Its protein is CASSLGTGWDNE. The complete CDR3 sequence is CASSLGTGWDNEQFF.

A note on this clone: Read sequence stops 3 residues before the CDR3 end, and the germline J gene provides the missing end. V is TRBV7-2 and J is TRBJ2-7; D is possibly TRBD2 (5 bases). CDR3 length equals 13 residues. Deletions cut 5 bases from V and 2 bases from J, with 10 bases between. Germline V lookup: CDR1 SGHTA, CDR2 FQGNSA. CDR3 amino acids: CASSRGFAYEQYF. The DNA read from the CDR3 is TGTGCCAGCAGCCGGGGATTTGCCTACGAG.

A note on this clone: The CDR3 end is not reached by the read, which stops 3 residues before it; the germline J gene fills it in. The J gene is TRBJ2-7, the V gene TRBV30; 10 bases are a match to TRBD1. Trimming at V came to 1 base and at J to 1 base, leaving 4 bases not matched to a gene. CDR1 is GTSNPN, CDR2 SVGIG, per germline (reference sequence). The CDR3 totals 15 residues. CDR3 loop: CAWSGGQGYSYEQYF. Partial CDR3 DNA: TGTGCCTGGAGTGGGGGACAGGGGTATTCCTACGAG.